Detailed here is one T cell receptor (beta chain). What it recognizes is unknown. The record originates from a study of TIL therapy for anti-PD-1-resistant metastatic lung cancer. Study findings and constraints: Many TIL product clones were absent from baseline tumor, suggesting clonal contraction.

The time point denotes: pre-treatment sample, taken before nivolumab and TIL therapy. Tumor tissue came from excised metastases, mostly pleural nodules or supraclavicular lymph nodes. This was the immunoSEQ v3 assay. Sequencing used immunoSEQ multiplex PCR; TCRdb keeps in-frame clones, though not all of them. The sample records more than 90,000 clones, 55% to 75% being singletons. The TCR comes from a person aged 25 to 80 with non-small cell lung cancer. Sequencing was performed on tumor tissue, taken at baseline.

DNA of the CDR3: TGTGCCAGCAGCTTTGGACCCTCCTATGGCTACACCTTC. Encoded protein: CASSFGPSYGYTF. The chain has TRBV6-5 and TRBJ1-2, with D uncertain. From germline, CDR1 is MNHEY and CDR2 SVGAGI. The V end was cut by 6 bases, the J end by 4 bases, with 12 bases between. The CDR3 covers 13 residues.